This T cell receptor beta chain was obtained from a study of vaccination effects on CD4 cells after COVID-19. Study-level findings and limits: The study found that only 1 of 255 vaccine-induced clones from healthy vaccinees cross-reacted with common cold coronaviruses.

Measured with immunoSEQ multiplex PCR; TCRdb has only the in-frame clones, and not every one. The table has about 70,000 clones, 80% seen once. This clone was seen a few times. Its antigen is not known. ViraFEST used viral peptide pools to expand antigen-specific CD4+ T cells before sequencing. Investigators separated out CD4+ T cells once 10 days of culture had passed. Testing of the vaccine recipients showed negative nucleocapsid antibodies and no prior SARS-CoV-2 infection. IL-2 medium was substituted for half the medium on days 3 and 7. Germline trimming cut 0 bases from V and 6 bases from J; bases unmatched to any gene: 3. The germline V gene has CDR1 SGHNT and CDR2 YYREEE (reference sequence). The CDR3 contains 15 residues.

The TCR originated in a human donor who received a COVID-19 vaccine. The chain has TRBV5-4 and TRBJ2-2; 9 nucleotides agree with TRBD1. This specimen consisted of CD4+ T cells from PBMCs cultured with SARS-CoV-2 spike peptides, obtained before COVID-19 vaccination. The CDR3 sequence: CASSLVQGAPGELFF. CDR3 DNA sequence: TGTGCCAGCAGCTTGGTACAGGGGGCGCCCGGGGAGCTGTTTTTT.